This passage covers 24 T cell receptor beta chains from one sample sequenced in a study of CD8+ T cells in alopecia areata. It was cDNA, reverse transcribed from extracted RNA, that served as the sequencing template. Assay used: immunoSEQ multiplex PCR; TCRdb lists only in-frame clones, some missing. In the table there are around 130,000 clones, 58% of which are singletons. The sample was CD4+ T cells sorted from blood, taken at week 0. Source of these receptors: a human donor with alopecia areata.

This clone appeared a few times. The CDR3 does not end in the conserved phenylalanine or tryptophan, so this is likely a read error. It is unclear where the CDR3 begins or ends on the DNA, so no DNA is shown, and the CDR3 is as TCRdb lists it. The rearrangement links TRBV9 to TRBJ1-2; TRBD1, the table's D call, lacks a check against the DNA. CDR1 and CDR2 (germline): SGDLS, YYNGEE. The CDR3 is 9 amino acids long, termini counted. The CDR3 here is CASSGRDSA.

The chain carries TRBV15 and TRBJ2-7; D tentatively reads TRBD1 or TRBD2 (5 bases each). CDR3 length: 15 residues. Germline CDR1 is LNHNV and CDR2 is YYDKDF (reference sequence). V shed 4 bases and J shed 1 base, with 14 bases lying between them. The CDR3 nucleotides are TGTGCCACCAGCATTCTTGGCAGGGAGTCCTACGAGCAGTACTTC. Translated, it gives CATSILGRESYEQYF.

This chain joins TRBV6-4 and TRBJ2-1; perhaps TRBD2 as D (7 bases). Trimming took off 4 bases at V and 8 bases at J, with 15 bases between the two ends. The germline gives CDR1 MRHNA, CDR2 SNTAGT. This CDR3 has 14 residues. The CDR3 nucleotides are TGTGCCAGCAGTGTCGTTGGGGGGGCGCATGAGCAGTTCTTC. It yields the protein CASSVVGGAHEQFF.

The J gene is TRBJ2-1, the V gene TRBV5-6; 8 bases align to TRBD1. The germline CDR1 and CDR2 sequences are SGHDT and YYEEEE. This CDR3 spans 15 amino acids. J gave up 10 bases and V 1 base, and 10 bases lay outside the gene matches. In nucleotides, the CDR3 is TGTGCCAGCAGCTTGCGGCAGGGGGCAATTCTGGAGCAGTTCTTC. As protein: CASSLRQGAILEQFF.

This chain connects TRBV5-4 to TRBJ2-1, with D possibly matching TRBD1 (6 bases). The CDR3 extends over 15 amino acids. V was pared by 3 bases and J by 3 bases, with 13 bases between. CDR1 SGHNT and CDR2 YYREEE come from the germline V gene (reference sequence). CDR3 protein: CASSSSGQYYNEQFF. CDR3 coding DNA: TGTGCCAGCAGCTCTTCCGGACAGTACTACAATGAGCAGTTCTTC.

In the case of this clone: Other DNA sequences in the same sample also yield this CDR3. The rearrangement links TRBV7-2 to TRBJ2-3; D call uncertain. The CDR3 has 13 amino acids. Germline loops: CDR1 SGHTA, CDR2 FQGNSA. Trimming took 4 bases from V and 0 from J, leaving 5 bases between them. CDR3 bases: TGTGCCAGCAGCTCCTACAGCACAGATACGCAGTATTTT. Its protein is CASSSYSTDTQYF.

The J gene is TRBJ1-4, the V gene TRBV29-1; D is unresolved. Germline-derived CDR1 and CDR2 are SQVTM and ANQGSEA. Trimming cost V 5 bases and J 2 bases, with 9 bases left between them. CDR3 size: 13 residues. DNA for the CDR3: TGCAGCGTTTCCGGCGGTACTAATGAAAAACTGTTTTTT. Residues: CSVSGGTNEKLFF.

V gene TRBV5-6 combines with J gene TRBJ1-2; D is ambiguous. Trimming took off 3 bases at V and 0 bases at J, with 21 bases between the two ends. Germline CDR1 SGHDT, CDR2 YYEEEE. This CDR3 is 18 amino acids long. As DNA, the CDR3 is TGTGCCAGCAGCTGGGAAAGAAAATCAACCCCGGCTAACTATGGCTACACCTTC. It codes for CASSWERKSTPANYGYTF.

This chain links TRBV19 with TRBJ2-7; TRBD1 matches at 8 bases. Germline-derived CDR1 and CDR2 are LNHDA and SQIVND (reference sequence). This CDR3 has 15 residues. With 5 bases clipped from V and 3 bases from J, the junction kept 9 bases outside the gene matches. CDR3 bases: TGTGCCAGTAGTTCCCCGGGACAGGACCTCTACGAGCAGTACTTC. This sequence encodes CASSSPGQDLYEQYF.

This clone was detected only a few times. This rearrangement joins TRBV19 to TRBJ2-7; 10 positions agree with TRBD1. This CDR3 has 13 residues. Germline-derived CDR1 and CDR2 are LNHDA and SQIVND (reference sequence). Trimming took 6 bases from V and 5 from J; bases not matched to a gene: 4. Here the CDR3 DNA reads TGTGCCAGTAGAGGGACAGGGGTGAACGAGCAGTACTTC. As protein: CASRGTGVNEQYF.

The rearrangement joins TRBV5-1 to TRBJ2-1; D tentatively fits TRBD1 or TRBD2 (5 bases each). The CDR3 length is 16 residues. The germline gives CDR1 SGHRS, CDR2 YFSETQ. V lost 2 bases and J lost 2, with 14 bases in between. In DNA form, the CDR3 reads TGCGCCAGCAGCTTCCAGGGAGTTCGTGCCTACAATGAGCAGTTCTTC. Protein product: CASSFQGVRAYNEQFF.

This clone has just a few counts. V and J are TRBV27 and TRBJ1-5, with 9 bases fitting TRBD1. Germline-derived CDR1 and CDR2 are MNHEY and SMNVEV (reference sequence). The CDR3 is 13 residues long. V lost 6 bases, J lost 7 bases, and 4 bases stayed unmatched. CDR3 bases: TGTGCCAGCAGCTTCGACAGGGGGCAGCCCCAGCATTTT. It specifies CASSFDRGQPQHF.

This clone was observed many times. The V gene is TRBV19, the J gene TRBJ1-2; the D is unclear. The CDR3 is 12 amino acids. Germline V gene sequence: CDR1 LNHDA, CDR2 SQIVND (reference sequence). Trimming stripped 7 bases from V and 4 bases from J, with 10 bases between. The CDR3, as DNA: TGTGCCAGTACCTTCGGGAGCTATGGCTACACCTTC. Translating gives CASTFGSYGYTF.

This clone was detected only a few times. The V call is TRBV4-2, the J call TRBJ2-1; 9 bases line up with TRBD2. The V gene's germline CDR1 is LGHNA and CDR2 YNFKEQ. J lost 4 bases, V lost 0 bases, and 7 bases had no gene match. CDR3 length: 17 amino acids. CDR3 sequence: CASSQERKRGDYNEQFF. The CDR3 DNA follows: TGTGCCAGCAGCCAAGAAAGGAAGCGGGGGGATTACAATGAGCAGTTCTTC.

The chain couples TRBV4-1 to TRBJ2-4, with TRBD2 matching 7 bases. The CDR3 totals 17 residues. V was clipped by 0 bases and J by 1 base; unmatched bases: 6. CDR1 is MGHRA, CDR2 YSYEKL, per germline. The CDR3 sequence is CASSQEGRAGAKNIQYF. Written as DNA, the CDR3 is TGCGCCAGCAGCCAAGAAGGGCGAGCGGGGGCCAAAAACATTCAGTACTTC.

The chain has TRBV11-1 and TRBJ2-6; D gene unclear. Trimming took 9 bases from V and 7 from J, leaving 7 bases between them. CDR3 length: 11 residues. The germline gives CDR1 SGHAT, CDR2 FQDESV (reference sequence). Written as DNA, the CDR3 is TGTGCCAGTTCGATAGCCAACGTCCTGACTTTC. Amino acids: CASSIANVLTF.

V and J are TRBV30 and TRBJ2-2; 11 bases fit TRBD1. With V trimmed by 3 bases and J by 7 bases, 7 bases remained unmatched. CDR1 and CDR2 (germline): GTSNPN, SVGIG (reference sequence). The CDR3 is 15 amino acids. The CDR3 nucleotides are TGTGCCTGGAGGAGGACAGGGGGCTGGTTCGGGGAGCTGTTTTTT. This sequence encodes CAWRRTGGWFGELFF.

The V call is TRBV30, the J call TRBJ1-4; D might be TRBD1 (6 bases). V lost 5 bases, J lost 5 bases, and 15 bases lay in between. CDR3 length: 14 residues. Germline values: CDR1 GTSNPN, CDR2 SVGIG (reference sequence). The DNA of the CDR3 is TGTGCCTGGGGCGCGGGGGGCTTAAATGAAAAACTGTTTTTT. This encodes CAWGAGGLNEKLFF.

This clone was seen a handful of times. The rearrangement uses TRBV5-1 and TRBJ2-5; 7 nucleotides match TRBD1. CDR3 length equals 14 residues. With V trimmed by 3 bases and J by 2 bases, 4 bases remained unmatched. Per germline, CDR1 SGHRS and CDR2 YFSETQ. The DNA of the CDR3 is TGCGCCAGCAGCTCCCCAGGGGGACAAGAGACCCAGTACTTC. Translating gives CASSSPGGQETQYF. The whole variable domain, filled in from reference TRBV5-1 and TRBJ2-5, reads KAGVTQTPRYLIKTRGQQVTLSCSPISGHRSVSWYQQTPGQGLQFLFEYFSETQRNKGNFPGRFSGRQFSNSRSEMNVSTLELGDSALYLCASSSPGGQETQYFGPGTRLLVL.

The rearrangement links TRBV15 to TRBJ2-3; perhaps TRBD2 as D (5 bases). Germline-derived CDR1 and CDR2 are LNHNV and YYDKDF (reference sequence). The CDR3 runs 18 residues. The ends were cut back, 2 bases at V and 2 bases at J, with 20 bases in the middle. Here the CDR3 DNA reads TGTGCCACCAGCAGACCCATTAGGACCCGAGGGTCCACAGATACGCAGTATTTT. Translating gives CATSRPIRTRGSTDTQYF.

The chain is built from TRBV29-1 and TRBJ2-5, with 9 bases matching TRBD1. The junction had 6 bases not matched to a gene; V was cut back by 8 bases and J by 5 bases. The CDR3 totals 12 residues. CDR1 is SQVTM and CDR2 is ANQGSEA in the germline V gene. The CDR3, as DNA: TGCAGCACACAGGGGGCGAGGGAGACCCAGTACTTC. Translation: CSTQGARETQYF.

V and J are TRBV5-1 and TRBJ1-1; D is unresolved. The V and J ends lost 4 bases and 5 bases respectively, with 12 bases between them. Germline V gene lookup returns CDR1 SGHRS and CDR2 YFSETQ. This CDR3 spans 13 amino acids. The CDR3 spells CASSEPEVTEAFF. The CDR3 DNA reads TGCGCCAGCAGCGAACCGGAGGTGACTGAAGCTTTCTTT.

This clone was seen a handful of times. CDR3: CASSLVAGGGNTEAFF. Here the CDR3 DNA reads TGCGCCAGCAGCTTGGTTGCAGGGGGAGGAAACACTGAAGCTTTCTTT. The rearrangement uses TRBV5-1 and TRBJ1-1, with 7 bases lining up with TRBD1. Looked up from germline, CDR1 is SGHRS and CDR2 is YFSETQ. Trimming took 0 bases from V and 2 from J; bases not matched to a gene: 7. This CDR3 contains 16 residues.

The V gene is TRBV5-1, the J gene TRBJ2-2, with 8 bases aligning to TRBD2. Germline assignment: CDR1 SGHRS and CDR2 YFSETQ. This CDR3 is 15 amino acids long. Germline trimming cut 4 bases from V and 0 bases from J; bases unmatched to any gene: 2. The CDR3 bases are TGCGCCAGCAGCATTAGCGGGACGAACACCGGGGAGCTGTTTTTT. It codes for CASSISGTNTGELFF.